These 27 T cell receptor beta chains came from one sample sequenced in a study of T cells in Graves' hyperthyroidism and ophthalmopathy. Researchers took RNA transcripts and amplified the TCR beta CDR3 regions from them. TCR CDR3 regions were first amplified by RT-PCR with HTBI primers. TCRdb called the multiplex PCR reads again in MiXCR, with one record for every CDR3 protein. The sample gives about 530,000 distinct CDR3 sequences, 15% to 20% of which show up once; about 16% is in the top ten. Material for sequencing was blood. The receptors originated from a woman aged 18 to 35 with Graves' ophthalmopathy.

This clonotype was observed at least ten times. The chain links TRBV7-9 to TRBJ1-2, with TRBD1 identical over 8 bases. The CDR3 length is 13 residues. Germline V gene sequence: CDR1 SEHNR, CDR2 FQNEAQ (reference sequence). V lost 5 bases and J lost 8; bases outside the gene matches: 7. CDR3 protein: CASSQTAGGGYTF. CDR3 DNA: TGTGCCAGCAGCCAGACGGCAGGGGGCGGCTACACCTTC.

CDR3 coding DNA: TGTGCCAGTAGTCCGTCGGGTTACAGGTCCTACAATGAGCAGTTCTTC. It is translated as CASSPSGYRSYNEQFF. This chain connects TRBV19 to TRBJ2-1; D might be TRBD1 (5 bases). V shed 5 bases and J shed 1 base, with 15 bases lying between them. CDR3 length: 16 residues. Germline CDR1 LNHDA, CDR2 SQIVND (reference sequence).

The rearrangement uses TRBV7-8 and TRBJ1-6; D ambiguous. The CDR3 consists of 14 residues. Germline lookup yields CDR1 SGHVS and CDR2 FQNEAQ. The V gene lost 2 bases and the J gene lost 5 bases, with 7 bases spanning the gap. The CDR3 DNA sequence: TGTGCCAGCAGCTTATTCAGCGATAATTCACCCCTCCACTTT. Protein sequence: CASSLFSDNSPLHF. Looking up the rest from reference TRBV7-8 and TRBJ1-6 gives the full variable domain: GAGVSQSPRYKVAKRGQDVALRCDPISGHVSLFWYQQALGQGPEFLTYFQNEAQLDKSGLPSDRFFAERPEGSVSTLKIQRTQQEDSAVYLCASSLFSDNSPLHFGNGTRLTVT.

Ten or more counts support this clonotype. The V gene is TRBV12-3 or TRBV12-4, the J gene TRBJ2-7, with D perhaps given as TRBD1 or TRBD2 (7 bases each). The CDR3 consists of 21 residues. Trimming stripped 1 base from V and 3 bases from J, with 31 bases between. This CDR3 reads CASSLGPTEAGGAHSYYEQYF. The CDR3 bases are TGTGCCAGCAGTTTAGGGCCGACCGAAGCAGGGGGGGCTCACAGTTACTACGAGCAGTACTTC.

This clonotype was seen ten or more times. The rearrangement joins TRBV6-2 or TRBV6-3 to TRBJ2-1; no firm D call. Germline V gene sequence: CDR1 MNHEY, CDR2 SVGEGT. V was cut by 7 bases and J by 0 bases, with 10 bases left in between. The CDR3 is 14 residues long. For the CDR3, the DNA is TGTGCCAGCAATTCCGTTAGCTCCTACAATGAGCAGTTCTTC. Protein product: CASNSVSSYNEQFF.

This clonotype was seen more than once but under ten times. The chain couples TRBV7-9 to TRBJ1-1, with D tentatively TRBD1 (6 bases). Per germline, CDR1 SEHNR and CDR2 FQNEAQ (reference sequence). CDR3 length equals 16 residues. V shed 6 bases and J shed 4 bases, with 21 bases lying between them. DNA of the CDR3: TGTGCCAGCAGACCGTTGGGGGGCGCCGGGGGCACTGAAGCTTTCTTT. It translates to CASRPLGGAGGTEAFF.

This chain joins TRBV6-1 and TRBJ1-2; no clear D gene. This CDR3 comprises 16 residues. Per germline, CDR1 MNHNS and CDR2 SASEGT. V lost 2 bases, J lost 6 bases, and 19 bases lay in between. CDR3 region: CASSEMRQSAPHGYTF. The CDR3 DNA reads TGTGCCAGCAGTGAAATGAGACAATCTGCCCCCCATGGCTACACCTTC.

This clonotype was picked up many times. The V gene is TRBV20-1, the J gene TRBJ2-1; 11 nucleotides agree with TRBD2. Per the germline V gene, CDR1 is DFQATT and CDR2 is SNEGSKA (reference sequence). The CDR3 consists of 15 residues. After removal of 3 bases from V and 7 bases from J, the junction contained 8 bases not matched to a gene. Here the CDR3 DNA reads TGCAGTGCTAGTGGACTAGCGGGCCCCAAGAATGAGCAGTTCTTC. Translation gives CSASGLAGPKNEQFF.

This clonotype has only a few counts. A read error may explain this, as a much larger clone is one base away. The J gene is TRBJ1-5, the V gene TRBV9, with a weak D call TRBD1 (6 bases). Germline CDR1 reads SGDLS; CDR2 reads YYNGEE. The CDR3 covers 13 residues. The germline V and J ends were trimmed by 4 bases and 4 bases, with 9 bases remaining between them. CDR3 sequence reads: CASSKGGNQPQHF. The CDR3 DNA follows: TGTGCCAGCAGCAAGGGGGGGAATCAGCCCCAGCATTTT.

Remarks on this clonotype: A read error may be the cause here, since a much bigger clone is one base away. The chain carries TRBV5-1 and TRBJ1-2, with no clear D. The CDR3 loop spans 15 amino acids. The germline V gene encodes CDR1 SGHRS and CDR2 YFSETQ. V was clipped by 2 bases and J by 0 bases, with 11 bases between them. The DNA of the CDR3 is TGCGCCAGCAGCTTCTCGGGAGTCCCTAACTATGGCTACACCTTC. It codes for CASSFSGVPNYGYTF.

This clonotype was recorded a few times. The chain combines TRBV5-4 with TRBJ2-1; D call uncertain. Trimming left V 1 base short and J 1 base short, with 9 bases between. Germline CDR1 reads SGHNT; CDR2 reads YYREEE (reference sequence). The CDR3 has 15 amino acids. The chain's CDR3 is CASSLWAESYNEQFF. In nucleotides, the CDR3 is TGTGCCAGCAGCTTGTGGGCGGAGTCCTACAATGAGCAGTTCTTC.

This clonotype was seen only a few times. The gene calls are TRBV4-1 and TRBJ2-7, with TRBD1 as a possible D gene (5 bases). V was cut by 3 bases and J by 2 bases, with 11 bases left in between. This CDR3 is built from 14 residues. Germline lookup yields CDR1 MGHRA and CDR2 YSYEKL. For the CDR3, the DNA is TGCGCCAGCAGCCATACAGGTCAACCCTACGAGCAGTACTTC. Amino acids: CASSHTGQPYEQYF.

This clonotype was counted ten times or more. The chain carries TRBV28 and TRBJ2-7, with a tentative D call TRBD1 (6 bases). The CDR3 has 14 residues. In germline, CDR1 is MDHEN, CDR2 SYDVKM. The germline V and J ends were trimmed by 3 bases and 2 bases, with 11 bases remaining between them. CDR3 sequence: CASSLAGVTYEQYF. The CDR3 DNA reads TGTGCCAGCAGTTTGGCAGGGGTAACCTACGAGCAGTACTTC.

This clonotype was observed a few times. V usage is TRBV19 and J usage is TRBJ1-1; the D is unclear. Germline V CDR1 and CDR2: LNHDA, SQIVND (reference sequence). This CDR3 spans 13 amino acids. Trimming cost V 3 bases and J 0 bases, with 5 bases left between them. CDR3 nucleotide sequence: TGTGCCAGTAGTATCCATGTGAACACTGAAGCTTTCTTT. Translation gives CASSIHVNTEAFF.

The rearrangement joins TRBV29-1 to TRBJ1-5; D unresolved. Germline V CDR1 and CDR2: SQVTM, ANQGSEA. The CDR3 runs 12 residues. The CDR3 loop reads CSTQESNQPQHF. CDR3 coding DNA: TGCAGTACCCAGGAGAGCAATCAGCCCCAGCATTTT.

This clonotype was seen a few times. The chain joins TRBV3-1 to TRBJ2-5, with 14 bases fitting TRBD2. Germline V gives CDR1 LGHDT, CDR2 YNNKEL (reference sequence). There are 20 residues in the CDR3. V shed 1 base and J 0 bases; nucleotides not matched to a gene: 10. CDR3 sequence reads: CASSQVVWRGLAGDQETQYF. The CDR3, as DNA: TGTGCCAGCAGCCAAGTCGTTTGGAGGGGACTAGCGGGGGACCAAGAGACCCAGTACTTC.

This clonotype was counted ten times or more. The chain employs TRBV7-9 and TRBJ2-7; D not resolved. Trimming stripped 7 bases from V and 3 bases from J, with 13 bases between. The CDR3 has 13 amino acids. Germline CDR1 reads SEHNR; CDR2 reads FQNEAQ (reference sequence). As DNA, the CDR3 is TGTGCCAGCACCCAAACGGAGAACTACGAGCAGTACTTC. Translating it yields CASTQTENYEQYF.

This clonotype was seen ten or more times. This chain links TRBV5-1 with TRBJ2-7; TRBD1 aligns across 10 bases. The germline V gene has CDR1 SGHRS and CDR2 YFSETQ. There are 15 residues in the CDR3. J lost 0 bases, V lost 4 bases, and 4 bases had no gene match. CDR3 sequence (DNA): TGCGCCAGCAGCGACGGACAGGGGGACTCCTACGAGCAGTACTTC. Amino acids: CASSDGQGDSYEQYF.

In this sample, this clonotype turned up many times. The chain recombines TRBV18 with TRBJ2-5, with D tentatively TRBD1 (5 bases). The CDR3 has 14 residues. The V gene lost 6 bases and the J gene lost 5 bases, with 16 bases spanning the gap. Per the germline V gene, CDR1 is KGHSH and CDR2 is LQKENI. CDR3: CASSQHRFWETQYF. Written as DNA, the CDR3 is TGTGCCAGCTCGCAGCACAGGTTCTGGGAGACCCAGTACTTC.

The chain is built from TRBV7-8 and TRBJ2-1, with 11 bases that match TRBD2. Germline V gene data show CDR1 as SGHVS and CDR2 as FQNEAQ. The ends lost 3 bases at V and 7 bases at J; junction bases unmatched: 5. The CDR3 loop spans 15 amino acids. The CDR3 loop reads CASSFGLAGVNEQFF. CDR3 coding DNA: TGTGCCAGCAGCTTCGGACTAGCGGGCGTAAATGAGCAGTTCTTC.

This clonotype was seen at least ten times. The chain recombines TRBV5-1 with TRBJ2-2, with a tentative D call TRBD1 (6 bases). Germline V gene sequence: CDR1 SGHRS, CDR2 YFSETQ. The ends were cut back, 3 bases at V and 2 bases at J, with 17 bases in the middle. The CDR3 loop spans 17 amino acids. The CDR3 DNA sequence: TGCGCCAGCAGCTGGCCTGGAGGACAGAGTAACACCGGGGAGCTGTTTTTT. Encoded protein: CASSWPGGQSNTGELFF.

This clonotype was detected ten times or more. The chain has TRBV7-8 and TRBJ2-1, with 16 nucleotides matching TRBD2. In germline, CDR1 is SGHVS, CDR2 FQNEAQ. The CDR3 length is 16 residues. The junction had 8 bases not matched to a gene; V was cut back by 8 bases and J by 7 bases. The CDR3 protein is CASGTSGRASVNEQFF. CDR3 sequence (DNA): TGTGCCAGCGGGACTAGCGGGAGGGCCTCGGTGAATGAGCAGTTCTTC. Together with reference TRBV7-8 and TRBJ2-1, the CDR3 gives the full variable domain: GAGVSQSPRYKVAKRGQDVALRCDPISGHVSLFWYQQALGQGPEFLTYFQNEAQLDKSGLPSDRFFAERPEGSVSTLKIQRTQQEDSAVYLCASGTSGRASVNEQFFGPGTRLTVL.

The chain couples TRBV7-9 to TRBJ2-2; D gene unclear. This CDR3 region has 15 residues. CDR1 is SEHNR and CDR2 is FQNEAQ in the germline V gene (reference sequence). V was trimmed by 5 bases and J by 0 bases, leaving 10 bases between them. CDR3 sequence (DNA): TGTGCCAGCAGCCAACCTAGGCCGAACACCGGGGAGCTGTTTTTT. It codes for CASSQPRPNTGELFF.

This clonotype was observed a few times. The V call is TRBV5-1, the J call TRBJ1-1; 7 nucleotides agree with TRBD1. Losses at the gene ends were 0 bases for V and 4 bases for J; bases not matched to a gene: 9. This CDR3 comprises 16 residues. Germline CDR1 and CDR2: SGHRS and YFSETQ. The CDR3: CASSLARQGRGTEAFF. The CDR3 DNA sequence: TGCGCCAGCAGCTTGGCTAGACAGGGACGGGGCACTGAAGCTTTCTTT.

This clonotype was counted at least ten times. V gene TRBV30 combines with J gene TRBJ2-2, with unresolved D. This CDR3 has 13 amino acids. Germline V gene data show CDR1 as GTSNPN and CDR2 as SVGIG (reference sequence). V was trimmed by 2 bases and J by 4 bases, leaving 8 bases between them. As DNA, the CDR3 is TGTGCCTGGAGTAAAACCCCCACCGGGGAGCTGTTTTTT. It is translated as CAWSKTPTGELFF.

This clonotype was counted many times. The V gene is TRBV28, the J gene TRBJ1-2; D is unresolved. Trimming shortened V by 2 bases and J by 4 bases, and 5 bases separated the two germline ends. CDR3 length equals 12 residues. Germline V gives CDR1 MDHEN, CDR2 SYDVKM. CDR3 protein: CASSLQGYGYTF. The CDR3 DNA is TGTGCCAGCAGTTTACAAGGCTATGGCTACACCTTC.

This clonotype was observed at least ten times. This CDR3 is CASSLEKESYEQYF. The CDR3 coding sequence is TGTGCCAGCAGCTTGGAGAAGGAGTCCTACGAGCAGTACTTC. This chain joins TRBV5-6 and TRBJ2-7; D ambiguous. The germline V and J ends were trimmed by 0 bases and 1 base, with 8 bases remaining between them. Germline V gives CDR1 SGHDT, CDR2 YYEEEE. CDR3 length equals 14 residues.